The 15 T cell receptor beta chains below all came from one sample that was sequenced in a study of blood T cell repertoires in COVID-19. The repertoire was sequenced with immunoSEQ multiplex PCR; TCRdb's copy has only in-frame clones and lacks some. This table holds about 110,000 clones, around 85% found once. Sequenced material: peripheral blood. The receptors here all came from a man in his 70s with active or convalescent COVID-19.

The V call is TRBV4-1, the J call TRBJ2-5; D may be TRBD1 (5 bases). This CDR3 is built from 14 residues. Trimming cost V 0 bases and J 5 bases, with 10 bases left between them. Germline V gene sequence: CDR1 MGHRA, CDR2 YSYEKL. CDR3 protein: CASSQEIRQETQYF. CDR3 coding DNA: TGCGCCAGCAGCCAAGAAATTAGACAGGAGACCCAGTACTTC.

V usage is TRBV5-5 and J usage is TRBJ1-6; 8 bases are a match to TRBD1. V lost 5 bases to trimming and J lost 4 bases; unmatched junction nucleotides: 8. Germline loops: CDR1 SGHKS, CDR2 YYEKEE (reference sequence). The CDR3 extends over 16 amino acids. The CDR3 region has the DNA TGTGCCAGCAGGTCTCAGCAGGGGGCGTATAATTCACCCCTCCACTTT. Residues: CASRSQQGAYNSPLHF.

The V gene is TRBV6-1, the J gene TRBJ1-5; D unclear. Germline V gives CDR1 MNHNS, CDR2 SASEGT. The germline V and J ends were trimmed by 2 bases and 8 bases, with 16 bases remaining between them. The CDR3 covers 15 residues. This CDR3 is CASSELLGSEEPQHF. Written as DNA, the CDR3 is TGTGCCAGCAGTGAATTATTAGGGTCGGAGGAGCCCCAGCATTTT.

The CDR3 is CASSLALGAGRVHEQYF. The CDR3 DNA sequence: TGTGCCAGCAGCTTAGCCTTGGGGGCCGGCAGGGTTCACGAGCAGTACTTC. V usage is TRBV7-8 and J usage is TRBJ2-7, with TRBD1 as a possible D gene (6 bases). The germline V and J ends were trimmed by 0 bases and 5 bases, with 20 bases remaining between them. CDR3 length equals 17 residues. Looked up from germline, CDR1 is SGHVS and CDR2 is FQNEAQ.

The CDR3 is CASSPLTGGDEKLFF. The CDR3 coding sequence is TGTGCCAGCTCACCATTGACAGGGGGCGATGAAAAACTGTTTTTT. This chain links TRBV18 with TRBJ1-4; TRBD1 aligns across 10 bases. J was trimmed by 6 bases and V by 2 bases; bases with no gene match: 3. The length of the CDR3 is 15 residues. Per the germline V gene, CDR1 is KGHSH and CDR2 is LQKENI.

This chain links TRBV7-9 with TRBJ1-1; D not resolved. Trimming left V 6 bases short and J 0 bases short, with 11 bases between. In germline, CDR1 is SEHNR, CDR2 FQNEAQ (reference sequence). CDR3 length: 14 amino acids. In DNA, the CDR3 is TGTGCCAGCAGATTGGAGGGAATGAACACTGAAGCTTTCTTT. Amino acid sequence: CASRLEGMNTEAFF.

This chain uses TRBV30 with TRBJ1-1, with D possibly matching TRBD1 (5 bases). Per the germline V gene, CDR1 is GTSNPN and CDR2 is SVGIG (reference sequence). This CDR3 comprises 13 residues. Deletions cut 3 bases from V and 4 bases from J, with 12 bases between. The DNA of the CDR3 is TGTGCCTGGAGCTTACAGGTGAGCACTGAAGCTTTCTTT. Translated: CAWSLQVSTEAFF.

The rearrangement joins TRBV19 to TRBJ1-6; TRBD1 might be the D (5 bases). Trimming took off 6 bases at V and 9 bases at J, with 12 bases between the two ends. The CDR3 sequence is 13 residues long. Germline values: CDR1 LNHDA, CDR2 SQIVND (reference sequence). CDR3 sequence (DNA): TGTGCCAGTAGGAGGCAGGGAATTTCACCCCTCCACTTT. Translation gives CASRRQGISPLHF. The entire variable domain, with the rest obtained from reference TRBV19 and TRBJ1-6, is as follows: DGGITQSPKYLFRKEGQNVTLSCEQNLNHDAMYWYRQDPGQGLRLIYYSQIVNDFQKGDIAEGYSVSREKKESFPLTVTSAQKNPTAFYLCASRRQGISPLHFGNGTRLTVT.

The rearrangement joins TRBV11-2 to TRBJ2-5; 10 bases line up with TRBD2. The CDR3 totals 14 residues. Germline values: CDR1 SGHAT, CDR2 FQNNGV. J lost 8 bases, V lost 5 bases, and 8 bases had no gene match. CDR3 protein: CASSHSGRAITQYF. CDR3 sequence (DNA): TGTGCCAGCAGCCACAGCGGGAGGGCCATCACCCAGTACTTC.

In nucleotides, the CDR3 is TGTGCCAGCAGCAAAGAACGGGACAGGCCGAACACTGAAGCTTTCTTT. Residues: CASSKERDRPNTEAFF. V is TRBV21-1 and J is TRBJ1-1; TRBD1 was called by the table and not checked on the DNA. TRBV21-1 is marked as a pseudogene. CDR3 length equals 16 residues.

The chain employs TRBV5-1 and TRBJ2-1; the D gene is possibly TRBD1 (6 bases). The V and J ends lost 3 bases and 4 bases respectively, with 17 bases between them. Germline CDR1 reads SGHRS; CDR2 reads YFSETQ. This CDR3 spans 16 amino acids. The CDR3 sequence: CASSWGPGQSYNEQFF. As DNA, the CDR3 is TGCGCCAGCAGCTGGGGTCCCGGACAGAGTTACAATGAGCAGTTCTTC.

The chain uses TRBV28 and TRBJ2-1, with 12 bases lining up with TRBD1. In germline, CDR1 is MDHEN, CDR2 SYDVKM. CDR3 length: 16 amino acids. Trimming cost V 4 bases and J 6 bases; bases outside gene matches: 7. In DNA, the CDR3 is TGTGCCAGCAGTTCCCCGGGACAGGGGGCCATCAATGAGCAGTTCTTC. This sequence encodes CASSSPGQGAINEQFF. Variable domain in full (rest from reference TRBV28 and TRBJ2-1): DVKVTQSSRYLVKRTGEKVFLECVQDMDHENMFWYRQDPGLGLRLIYFSYDVKMKEKGDIPEGYSVSREKKERFSLILESASTNQTSMYLCASSSPGQGAINEQFFGPGTRLTVL.

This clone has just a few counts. The CDR3 sequence is CASSLEAGNEKLFF. The CDR3 DNA reads TGCGCCAGCAGCTTGGAGGCGGGGAATGAAAAACTGTTTTTT. V is TRBV5-1 and J is TRBJ1-4; no reliable D call. CDR1 and CDR2 (germline): SGHRS, YFSETQ. Trimming shortened V by 0 bases and J by 5 bases, and 8 bases separated the two germline ends. CDR3 length: 14 amino acids. The variable domain in full, completed from reference TRBV5-1 and TRBJ1-4, reads KAGVTQTPRYLIKTRGQQVTLSCSPISGHRSVSWYQQTPGQGLQFLFEYFSETQRNKGNFPGRFSGRQFSNSRSEMNVSTLELGDSALYLCASSLEAGNEKLFFGSGTQLSVL.

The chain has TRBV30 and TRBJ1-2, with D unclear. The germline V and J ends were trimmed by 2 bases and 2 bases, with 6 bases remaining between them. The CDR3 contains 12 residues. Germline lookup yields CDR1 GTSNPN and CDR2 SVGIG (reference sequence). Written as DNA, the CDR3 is TGTGCCTGGAGTAATCAGAACTATGGCTACACCTTC. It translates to CAWSNQNYGYTF.

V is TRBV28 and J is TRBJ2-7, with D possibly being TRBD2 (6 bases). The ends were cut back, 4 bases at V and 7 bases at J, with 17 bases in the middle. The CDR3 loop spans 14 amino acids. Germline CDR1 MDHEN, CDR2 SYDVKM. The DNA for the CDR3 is TGTGCCAGCAGTTCCGGGACGGGACTTCGAGAGCAGTACTTC. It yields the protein CASSSGTGLREQYF.